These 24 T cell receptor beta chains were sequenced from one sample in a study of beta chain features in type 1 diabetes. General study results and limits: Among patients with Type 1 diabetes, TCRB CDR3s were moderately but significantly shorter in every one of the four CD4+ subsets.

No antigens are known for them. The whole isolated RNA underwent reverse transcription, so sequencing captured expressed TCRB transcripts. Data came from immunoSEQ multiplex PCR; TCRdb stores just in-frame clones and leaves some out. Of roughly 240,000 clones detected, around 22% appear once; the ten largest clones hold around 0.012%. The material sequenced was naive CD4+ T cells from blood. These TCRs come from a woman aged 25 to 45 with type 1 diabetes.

The CDR3 DNA sequence: TGTGCCAGCAGCTCCGGAGGACTAGCGGGAGTGCATGAGCAGTTCTTC. Protein product: CASSSGGLAGVHEQFF. The gene calls are TRBV11-1 and TRBJ2-1; 13 bases agree with TRBD2. In germline, CDR1 is SGHAT, CDR2 FQDESV (reference sequence). This CDR3 comprises 16 residues. With V trimmed by 4 bases and J by 8 bases, 8 bases remained unmatched.

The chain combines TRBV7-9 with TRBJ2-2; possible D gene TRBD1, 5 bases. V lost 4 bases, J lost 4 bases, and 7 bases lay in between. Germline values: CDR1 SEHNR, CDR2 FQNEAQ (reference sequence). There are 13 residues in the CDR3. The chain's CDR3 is CASSSQGTGELFF. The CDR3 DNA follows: TGTGCCAGCAGCTCTCAGGGCACCGGGGAGCTGTTTTTT.

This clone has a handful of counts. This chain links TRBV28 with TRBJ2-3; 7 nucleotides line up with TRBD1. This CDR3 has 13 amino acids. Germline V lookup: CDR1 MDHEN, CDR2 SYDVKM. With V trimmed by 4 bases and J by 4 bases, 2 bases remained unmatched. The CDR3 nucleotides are TGTGCCAGCAGTTCCGGACAGGCAGATACGCAGTATTTT. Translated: CASSSGQADTQYF. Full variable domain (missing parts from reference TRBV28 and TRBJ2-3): DVKVTQSSRYLVKRTGEKVFLECVQDMDHENMFWYRQDPGLGLRLIYFSYDVKMKEKGDIPEGYSVSREKKERFSLILESASTNQTSMYLCASSSGQADTQYFGPGTRLTVL.

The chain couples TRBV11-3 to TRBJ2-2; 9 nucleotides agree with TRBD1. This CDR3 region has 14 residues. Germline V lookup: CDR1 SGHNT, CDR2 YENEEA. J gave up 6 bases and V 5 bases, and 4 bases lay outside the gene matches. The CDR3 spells CASSGDREAGELFF. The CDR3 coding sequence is TGTGCCAGCAGCGGGGACAGGGAGGCCGGGGAGCTGTTTTTT.

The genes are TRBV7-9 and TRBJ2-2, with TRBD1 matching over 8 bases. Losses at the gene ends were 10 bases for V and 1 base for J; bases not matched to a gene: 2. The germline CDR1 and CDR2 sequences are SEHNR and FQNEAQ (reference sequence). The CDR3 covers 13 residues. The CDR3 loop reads CATGTGNTGELFF. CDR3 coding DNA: TGTGCCACTGGGACAGGGAACACCGGGGAGCTGTTTTTT.

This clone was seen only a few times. The chain's CDR3 is CASSLQGSGYTF. In nucleotides, the CDR3 is TGTGCCAGCAGCCTACAGGGTTCTGGCTACACCTTC. The chain links TRBV9 to TRBJ1-2, with D possibly being TRBD1 (6 bases). V lost 4 bases and J 7 bases, leaving 11 bases between the germline ends. The CDR3 has 12 residues. Germline CDR1 SGDLS, CDR2 YYNGEE.

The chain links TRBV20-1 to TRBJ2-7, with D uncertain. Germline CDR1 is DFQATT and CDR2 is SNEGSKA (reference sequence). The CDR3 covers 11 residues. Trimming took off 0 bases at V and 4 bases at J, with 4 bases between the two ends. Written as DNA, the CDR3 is TGCAGTGCTAGAGAATTATACGAGCAGTACTTC. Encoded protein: CSARELYEQYF.

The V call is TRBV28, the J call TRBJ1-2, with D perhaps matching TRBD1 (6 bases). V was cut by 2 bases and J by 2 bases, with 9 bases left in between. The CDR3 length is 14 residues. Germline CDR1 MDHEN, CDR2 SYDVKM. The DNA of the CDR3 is TGTGCCAGCAGTTTACCTACAGGGAACTATGGCTACACCTTC. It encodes CASSLPTGNYGYTF.

The CDR3 protein is CASSVLDSVGYTF. CDR3 in DNA: TGTGCCAGCAGTGTATTGGACAGTGTTGGCTACACCTTC. The V call is TRBV2, the J call TRBJ1-2; possibly TRBD1 for D (6 bases). CDR1 and CDR2 from the germline V gene are SNHLY and FYNNEI. V was pared by 4 bases and J by 7 bases, with 13 bases between. The length of the CDR3 is 13 residues.

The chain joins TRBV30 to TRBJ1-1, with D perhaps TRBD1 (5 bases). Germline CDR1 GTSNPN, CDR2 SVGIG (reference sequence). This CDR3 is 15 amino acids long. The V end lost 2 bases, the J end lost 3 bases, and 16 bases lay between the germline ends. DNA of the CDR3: TGTGCCTGGAGTTTTTCCCCTTGGGGGGACACTGAAGCTTTCTTT. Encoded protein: CAWSFSPWGDTEAFF.

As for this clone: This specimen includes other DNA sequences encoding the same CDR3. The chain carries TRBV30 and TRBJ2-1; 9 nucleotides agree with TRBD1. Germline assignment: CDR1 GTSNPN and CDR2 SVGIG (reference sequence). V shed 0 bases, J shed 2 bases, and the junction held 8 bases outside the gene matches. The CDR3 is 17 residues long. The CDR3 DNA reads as TGTGCCTGGAGTGTTTTCGGGACAGGGATCACCTACAATGAGCAGTTCTTC. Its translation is CAWSVFGTGITYNEQFF.

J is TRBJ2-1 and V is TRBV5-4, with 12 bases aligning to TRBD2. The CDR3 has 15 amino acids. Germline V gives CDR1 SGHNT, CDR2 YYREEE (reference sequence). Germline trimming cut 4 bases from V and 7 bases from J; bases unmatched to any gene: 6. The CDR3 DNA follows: TGTGCCAGCAGCGGACGGACTAGCGGGATAAATGAGCAGTTCTTC. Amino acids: CASSGRTSGINEQFF.

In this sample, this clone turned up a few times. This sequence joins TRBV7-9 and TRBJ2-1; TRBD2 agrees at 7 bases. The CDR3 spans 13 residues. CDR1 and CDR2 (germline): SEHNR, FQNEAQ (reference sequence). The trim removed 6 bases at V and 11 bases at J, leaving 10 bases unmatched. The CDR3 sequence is CASSWIEREKQFF. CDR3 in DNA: TGTGCCAGCAGTTGGATAGAGCGGGAAAAGCAGTTCTTC.

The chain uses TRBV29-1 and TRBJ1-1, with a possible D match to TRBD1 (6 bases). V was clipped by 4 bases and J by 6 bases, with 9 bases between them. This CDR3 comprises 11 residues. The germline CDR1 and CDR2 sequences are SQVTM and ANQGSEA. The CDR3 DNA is TGCAGCGTTGGCCAGGGGCCTGAAGCTTTCTTT. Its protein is CSVGQGPEAFF.

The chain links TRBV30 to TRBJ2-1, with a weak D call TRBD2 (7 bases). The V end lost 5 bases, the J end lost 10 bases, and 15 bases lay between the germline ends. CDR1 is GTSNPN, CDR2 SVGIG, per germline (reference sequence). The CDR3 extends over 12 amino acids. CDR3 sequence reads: CAWGGATWEQFF. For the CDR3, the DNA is TGTGCCTGGGGGGGGGCGACGTGGGAGCAGTTCTTC. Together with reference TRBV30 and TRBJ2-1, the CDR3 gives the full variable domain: SQTIHQWPATLVQPVGSPLSLECTVEGTSNPNLYWYRQAAGRGLQLLFYSVGIGQISSEVPQNLSASRPQDRQFILSSKKLLLSDSGFYLCAWGGATWEQFFGPGTRLTVL.

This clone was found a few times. CDR3 sequence reads: CASSITGGVGEQYF. The CDR3 DNA follows: TGTGCCAGCAGTATCACAGGGGGAGTGGGAGAGCAGTACTTC. The rearrangement uses TRBV2 and TRBJ2-7; 8 bases align to TRBD1. After removal of 5 bases from V and 7 bases from J, the junction contained 10 bases not matched to a gene. Germline CDR1 reads SNHLY; CDR2 reads FYNNEI. There are 14 residues in the CDR3.

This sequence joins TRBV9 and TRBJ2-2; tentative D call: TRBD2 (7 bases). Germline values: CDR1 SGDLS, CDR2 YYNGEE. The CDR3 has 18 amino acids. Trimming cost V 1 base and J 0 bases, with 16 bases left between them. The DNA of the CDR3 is TGTGCCAGCAGCGTAAGGGGGGGTACCCCCGCGAACACCGGGGAGCTGTTTTTT. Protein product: CASSVRGGTPANTGELFF.

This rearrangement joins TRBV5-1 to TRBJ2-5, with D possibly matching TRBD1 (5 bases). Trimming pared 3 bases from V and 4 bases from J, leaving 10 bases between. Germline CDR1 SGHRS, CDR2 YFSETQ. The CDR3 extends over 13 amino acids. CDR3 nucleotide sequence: TGCGCCAGCAGCTGGGGTCAGGGAGAGACCCAGTACTTC. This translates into CASSWGQGETQYF.

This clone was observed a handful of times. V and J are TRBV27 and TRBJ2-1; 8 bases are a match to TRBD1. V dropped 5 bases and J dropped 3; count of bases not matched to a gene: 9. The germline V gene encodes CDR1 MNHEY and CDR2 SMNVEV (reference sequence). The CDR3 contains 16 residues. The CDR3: CASSPQDRAFYNEQFF. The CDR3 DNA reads TGTGCCAGCAGTCCCCAGGACAGGGCATTCTACAATGAGCAGTTCTTC.

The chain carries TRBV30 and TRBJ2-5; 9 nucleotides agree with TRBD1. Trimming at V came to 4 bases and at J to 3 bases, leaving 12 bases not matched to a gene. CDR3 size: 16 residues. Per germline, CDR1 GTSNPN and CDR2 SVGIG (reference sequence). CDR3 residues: CAWKNTPGQGEETQYF. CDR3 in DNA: TGTGCCTGGAAAAATACACCGGGACAGGGAGAAGAGACCCAGTACTTC.

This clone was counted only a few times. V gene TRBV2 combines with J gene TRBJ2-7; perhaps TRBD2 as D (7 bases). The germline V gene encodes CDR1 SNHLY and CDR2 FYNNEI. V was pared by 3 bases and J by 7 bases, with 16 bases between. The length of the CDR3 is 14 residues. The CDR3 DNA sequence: TGTGCCAGCAGTGAGGCGGGGGCCTTCTTTGAGCAGTACTTC. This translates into CASSEAGAFFEQYF.

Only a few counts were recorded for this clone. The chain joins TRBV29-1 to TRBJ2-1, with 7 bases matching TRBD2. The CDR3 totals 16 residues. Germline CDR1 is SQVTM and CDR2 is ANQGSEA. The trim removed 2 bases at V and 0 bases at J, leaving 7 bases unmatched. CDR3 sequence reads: CSVEWGGPSSYNEQFF. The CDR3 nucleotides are TGCAGCGTTGAATGGGGGGGACCCTCCTCCTACAATGAGCAGTTCTTC.

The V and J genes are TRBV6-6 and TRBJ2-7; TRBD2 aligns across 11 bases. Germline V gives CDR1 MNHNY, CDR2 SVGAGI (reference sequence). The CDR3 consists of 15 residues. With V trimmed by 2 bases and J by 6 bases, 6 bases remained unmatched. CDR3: CASSYLSGRALEQYF. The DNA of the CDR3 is TGTGCCAGCAGTTACCTTAGCGGGAGGGCGCTCGAGCAGTACTTC.

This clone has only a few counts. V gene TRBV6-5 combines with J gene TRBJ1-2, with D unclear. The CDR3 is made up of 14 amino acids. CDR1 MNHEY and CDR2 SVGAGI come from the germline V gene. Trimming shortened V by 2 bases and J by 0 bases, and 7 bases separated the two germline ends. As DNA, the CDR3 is TGTGCCAGCAGTTACGGTTCGGCTAACTATGGCTACACCTTC. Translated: CASSYGSANYGYTF.